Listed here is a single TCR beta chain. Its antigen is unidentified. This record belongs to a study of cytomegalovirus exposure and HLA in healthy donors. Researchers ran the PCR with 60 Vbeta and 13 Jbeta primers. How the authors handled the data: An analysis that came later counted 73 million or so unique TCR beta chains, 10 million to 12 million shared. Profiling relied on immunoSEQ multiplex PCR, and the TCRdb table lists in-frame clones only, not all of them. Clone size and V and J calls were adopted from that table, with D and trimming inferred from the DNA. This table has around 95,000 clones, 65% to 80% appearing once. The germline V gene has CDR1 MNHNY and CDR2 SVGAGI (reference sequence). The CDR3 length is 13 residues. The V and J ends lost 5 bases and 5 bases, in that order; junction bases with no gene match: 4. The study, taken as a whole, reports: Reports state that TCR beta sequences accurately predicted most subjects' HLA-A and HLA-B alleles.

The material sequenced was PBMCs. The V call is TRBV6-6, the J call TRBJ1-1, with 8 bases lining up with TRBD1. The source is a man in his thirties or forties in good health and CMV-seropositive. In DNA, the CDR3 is TGTGCCAGCAGTCCCAGGGGGCCGACTGAAGCTTTCTTT. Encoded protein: CASSPRGPTEAFF.